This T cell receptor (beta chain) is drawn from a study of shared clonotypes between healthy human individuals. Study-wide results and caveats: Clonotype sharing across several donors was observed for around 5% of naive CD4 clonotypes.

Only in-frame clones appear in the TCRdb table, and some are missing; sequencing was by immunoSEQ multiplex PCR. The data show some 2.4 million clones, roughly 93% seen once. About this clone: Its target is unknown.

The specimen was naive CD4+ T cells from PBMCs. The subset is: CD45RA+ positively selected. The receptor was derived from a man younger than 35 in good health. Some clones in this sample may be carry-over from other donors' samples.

CDR3 sequence (DNA): TGTGCCAGCAGCCCCCTCCCGGGGCTCTCCTACAATGAGCAGTTCTTC. It yields the protein CASSPLPGLSYNEQFF. The chain carries TRBV28 and TRBJ2-1; either TRBD1 or TRBD2 may supply D (5 bases each). In germline, CDR1 is MDHEN, CDR2 SYDVKM. The CDR3 totals 16 residues. Trimming stripped 6 bases from V and 0 bases from J, with 15 bases between. The full variable domain, in which reference TRBV28 and TRBJ2-1 provide the parts outside the CDR3, is DVKVTQSSRYLVKRTGEKVFLECVQDMDHENMFWYRQDPGLGLRLIYFSYDVKMKEKGDIPEGYSVSREKKERFSLILESASTNQTSMYLCASSPLPGLSYNEQFFGPGTRLTVL.